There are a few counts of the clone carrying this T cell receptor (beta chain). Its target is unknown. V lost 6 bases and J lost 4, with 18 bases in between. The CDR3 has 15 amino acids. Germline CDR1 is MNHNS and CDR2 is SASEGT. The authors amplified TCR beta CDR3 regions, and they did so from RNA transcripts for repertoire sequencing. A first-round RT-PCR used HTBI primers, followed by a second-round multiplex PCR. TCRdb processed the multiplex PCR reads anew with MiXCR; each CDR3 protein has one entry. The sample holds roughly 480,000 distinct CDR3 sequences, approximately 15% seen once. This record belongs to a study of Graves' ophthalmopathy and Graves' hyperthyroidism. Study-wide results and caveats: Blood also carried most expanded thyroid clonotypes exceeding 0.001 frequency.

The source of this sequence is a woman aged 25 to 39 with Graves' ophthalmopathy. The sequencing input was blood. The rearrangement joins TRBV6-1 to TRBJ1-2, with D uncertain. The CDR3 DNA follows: TGTGCCAGCAGCGAGCTCCTACAGACGAGCTATGGCTACACCTTC. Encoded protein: CASSELLQTSYGYTF.